The source of this TCR beta chain is a study of read filtering for tumor transcriptome and immune sequencing. The CDR3 spans 19 residues. The junction had 19 bases not matched to a gene; V was cut back by 2 bases and J by 5 bases. Germline loops: CDR1 MGHRA, CDR2 YSYEKL. This clonotype was detected ten times or more. Molecular barcoded adaptors covering alpha/delta and beta/gamma chains were used on approximately 440 ng RNA. TCRdb re-called the reads with MiXCR, one entry per CDR3 protein. The table has tens of thousands of distinct CDR3 sequences, about an eighth seen once; the top ten hold about 14%.

This sequence originates from a donor at least 40 years old with multiple myeloma. Sequencing was done on a sample of a population of CD138-negative cells sorted from bone marrow. V and J are TRBV4-1 and TRBJ1-2; 8 bases map to TRBD1. The DNA for the CDR3 is TGCGCCAGCAGCCAACCGGATAACCGTCCCGGGACAGGAGCATATGGCTACACCTTC. Amino acids: CASSQPDNRPGTGAYGYTF.